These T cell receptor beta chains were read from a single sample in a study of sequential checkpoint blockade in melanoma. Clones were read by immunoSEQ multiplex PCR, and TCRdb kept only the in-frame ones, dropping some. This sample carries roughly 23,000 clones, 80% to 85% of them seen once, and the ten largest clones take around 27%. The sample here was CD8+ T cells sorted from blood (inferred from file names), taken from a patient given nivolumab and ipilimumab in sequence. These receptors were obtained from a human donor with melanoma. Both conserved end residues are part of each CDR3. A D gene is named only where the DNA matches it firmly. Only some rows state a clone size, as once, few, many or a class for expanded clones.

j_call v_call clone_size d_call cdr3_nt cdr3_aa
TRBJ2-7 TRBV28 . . TGTGCCAGCAGTTTAAATCCAGTTCAAAGCTCCTACGAGCAGTACTTC CASSLNPVQSSYEQYF
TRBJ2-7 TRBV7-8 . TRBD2 TGTGCCAGCAGCGTGACCGGGACTATTCACGAGCAGTACTTC CASSVTGTIHEQYF
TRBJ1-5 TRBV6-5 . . TGTGCCACCAGACCCCAGGGAAATCAGCCCCAGCATTTT CATRPQGNQPQHF
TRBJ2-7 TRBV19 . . TGTGCCAGTAGTATTTTGACAGCCTCTATTTACGAGCAGTACTTC CASSILTASIYEQYF
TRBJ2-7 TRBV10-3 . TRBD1 TGTGCCATCGGGGACAGGCAAACCTACGAGCAGTACTTC CAIGDRQTYEQYF
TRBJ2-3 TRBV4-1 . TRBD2 TGCGCCAGCAGCCCTCCGACTAGCGCAGATACGCAGTATTTT CASSPPTSADTQYF
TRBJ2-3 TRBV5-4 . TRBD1 TGTGCCAGCAGCTTGGGGACAGGGGGCGCGTATACGCAGTATTTT CASSLGTGGAYTQYF
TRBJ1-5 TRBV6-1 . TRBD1 TGTGCCATCGGGGTGAGGGGGCTTGATCAGCCCCAGCATTTT CAIGVRGLDQPQHF
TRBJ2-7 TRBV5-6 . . TGTGCCAGCAGCCCCACCGGAGGGGCCTACGAGCAGTACTTC CASSPTGGAYEQYF
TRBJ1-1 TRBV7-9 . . TGTGCCAGCAGCTTAGGTACACACCGGGGGGCTGAAGCTTTCTTT CASSLGTHRGAEAFF
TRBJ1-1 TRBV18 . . TGTGCCAGCTCACCACAAAAGGAGTCGAACACTGAAGCTTTCTTT CASSPQKESNTEAFF
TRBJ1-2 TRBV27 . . TGTGCCAGCAGTTTATGGGGAGGGACCAACTATGGCTACACCTTC CASSLWGGTNYGYTF
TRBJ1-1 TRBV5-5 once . TGTGCCAGCAGCTTTCGGGGGGGGAACACTGAAGCTTTCTTT CASSFRGGNTEAFF
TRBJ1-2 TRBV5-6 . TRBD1 TGTGCCAGCAGCTGGGAGAGCCCGGGACAGGGAAAGGACTATGGCTACACCTTC CASSWESPGQGKDYGYTF
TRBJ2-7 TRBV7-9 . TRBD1 TGTGCCATCCCGCCGGAGGGACAGGGCGACGAGCAGTACTTC CAIPPEGQGDEQYF
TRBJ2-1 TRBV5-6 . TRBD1 TGTGCCAGCAGCGAAGGGACAGGGTACAATGAGCAGTTCTTC CASSEGTGYNEQFF
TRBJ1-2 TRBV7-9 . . TGTGCCAGCAGCTTAACAGGGACCAACTATGGCTACACCTTC CASSLTGTNYGYTF
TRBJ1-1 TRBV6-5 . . TGTGCCAGCATCCGGAGGGGGGGGCGGAACACTGAAGCTTTCTTT CASIRRGGRNTEAFF
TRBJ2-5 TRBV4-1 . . TGCGCCAGCAGCTCCACAGGCGTCAGGGAGACCCAGTACTTC CASSSTGVRETQYF
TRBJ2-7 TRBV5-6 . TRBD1 TGTGCCAGCAGCTTCCGGACAGGGGGCCAAACCTACGAGCAGTACTTC CASSFRTGGQTYEQYF
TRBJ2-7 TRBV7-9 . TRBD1 TGTGCCAGCAGCATACAGGGGGCTCCTTCCTACGAGCAGTACTTC CASSIQGAPSYEQYF
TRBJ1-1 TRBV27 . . TGTGCCAGTTTTGCGCCAGGGTTGTACACTGAAGCTTTCTTT CASFAPGLYTEAFF
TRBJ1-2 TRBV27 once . TGTGCCAGCAGTTTAGGTTCAGGATTATACTATGGCTACACCTTC CASSLGSGLYYGYTF
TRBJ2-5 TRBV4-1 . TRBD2 TGCGCCAGCAGCCAACTAGCGGGAGAAGGGGAGACCCAGTACTTC CASSQLAGEGETQYF
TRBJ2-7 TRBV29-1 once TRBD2 TGCAGCGTTGCAGCGGGAGGGGTTATAGACGAGCAGTACTTC CSVAAGGVIDEQYF
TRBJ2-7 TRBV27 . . TGTGCCAGCATGGGCATTTCCTACGAGCAGTACTTC CASMGISYEQYF
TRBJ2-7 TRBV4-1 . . TGCGCCAGCAGCCCGTACGGGGGGCCTGGGGACGAGCAGTACTTC CASSPYGGPGDEQYF
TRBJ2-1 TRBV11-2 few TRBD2 TGTGCCAGCAGCCACGGACTAGCGGCCCCAAGCTCCTACAATGAGCAGTTCTTC CASSHGLAAPSSYNEQFF
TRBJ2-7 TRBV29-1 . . TGCAGCGTTGGGGTGGTGACCTCCCCGGGCGAGCAGTACTTC CSVGVVTSPGEQYF
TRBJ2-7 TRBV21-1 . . TGTGCCAGCAGCAAAGTTGGGGAGAGCTCCTACGAGCAGTACTTC CASSKVGESSYEQYF
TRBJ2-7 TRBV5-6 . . TGTGCCAGCAGCCTACAGGGTTACGAGCAGTACTTC CASSLQGYEQYF
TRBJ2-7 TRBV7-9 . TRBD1 TGTGCCAGCAGCTTAGTGGCAGGGGGCTACGAGCAGTACTTC CASSLVAGGYEQYF
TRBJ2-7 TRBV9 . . TGTGCCAGCAGCGTAGCTATGCACGAACCTCGCTACGAGCAGTACTTC CASSVAMHEPRYEQYF
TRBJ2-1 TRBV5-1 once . TGCGCCAGCAGCCCCGGACTATACAATGAGCAGTTCTTC CASSPGLYNEQFF
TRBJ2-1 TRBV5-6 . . TGTGCCAGCAGCTTGTGGACAATAGGCTACAATGAGCAGTTCTTC CASSLWTIGYNEQFF
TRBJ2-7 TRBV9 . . TGTGCCAGCAGCGTAGACGACCTCTGGGCTTTGGGTGAGCAGTACTTC CASSVDDLWALGEQYF
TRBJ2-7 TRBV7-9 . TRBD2 TGTGCCAGCAGCTGGGTGCGGGGGGTTACCTACGAGCAGTACTTC CASSWVRGVTYEQYF
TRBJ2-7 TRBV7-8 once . TGTGCCAGCAGCTTAACTGGGAGCTCCTACGAGCAGTACTTC CASSLTGSSYEQYF
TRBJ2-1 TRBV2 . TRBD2 TGTGCCAGCAGTGAAAGAGGTAGCGGGAGAGGTAATGAGCAGTTCTTC CASSERGSGRGNEQFF
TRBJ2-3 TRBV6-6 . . TGTGCCAGCACATCGGGGTGGGGCACAGATACGCAGTATTTT CASTSGWGTDTQYF
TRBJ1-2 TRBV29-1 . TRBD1 TGCAGCGTGGGGGACAGAGTCTATGGCTACACCTTC CSVGDRVYGYTF
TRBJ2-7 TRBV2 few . TGTGCCAGCAATTTGGGGGGGCCCTACGAGCAGTACTTC CASNLGGPYEQYF
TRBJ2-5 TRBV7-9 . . TGTGCCAGCAGCTCCCGGACAAAAACAAGAGCAGAGACCCAGTACTTC CASSSRTKTRAETQYF
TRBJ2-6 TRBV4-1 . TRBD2 TGCGCCAGCAGCCCCCGGGGAGGGTCTGGGGCCAACGTCCTGACTTTC CASSPRGGSGANVLTF
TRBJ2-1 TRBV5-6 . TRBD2 TGTGCCAGCAGCTTACCAGCGGGAGGGAACAATGAGCAGTTCTTC CASSLPAGGNNEQFF
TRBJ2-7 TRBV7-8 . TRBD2 TGTGCCAGCAGCCAACGACTAGCGGGAGGCTGGGGCTCCTACGAGCAGTACTTC CASSQRLAGGWGSYEQYF
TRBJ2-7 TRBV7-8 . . TGTGCCAGCAGCTTAGTCGTACAGGGCCCCTACGAGCAGTACTTC CASSLVVQGPYEQYF
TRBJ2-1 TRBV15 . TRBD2 TGTGCCACCAGCAGAGTAACGGGAGGGGGGGAGCAGTTCTTC CATSRVTGGGEQFF
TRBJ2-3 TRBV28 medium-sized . TGTGCCAGCAGTTTTCTTAGCGGCACAGATACGCAGTATTTT CASSFLSGTDTQYF